This T cell receptor (beta chain) derives from a study of T-cell memory formation after mild COVID-19. Regarding this clonotype: Its target is not known.

CDR3 length: 13 residues. Germline assignment: CDR1 SEHNR and CDR2 FQNEAQ (reference sequence). Trimming removed 1 base from V and 6 bases from J, with 8 bases in between. Each CDR3 protein is one row after TCRdb ran MiXCR on the 5' RACE reads. The sample lists about 270,000 distinct CDR3 sequences, under 20% occurring once. Study-wide findings and caveats: Mostly located in CM and EM were contracting CD4+ clones, with contracting CD8+ clones located in EMRA.

V usage is TRBV7-9 and J usage is TRBJ2-3, with D possibly being TRBD1 (5 bases). This sequence originates from a man younger than 30 who had mild COVID-19 (a few samples of this study predate the infection). Cell type and time point are not known. Sequenced input: PBMCs or a T cell subset sorted from them (not recorded which). The CDR3 protein is CASSLGGHDTQYF. Written as DNA, the CDR3 is TGTGCCAGCAGCTTAGGAGGACACGATACGCAGTATTTT.